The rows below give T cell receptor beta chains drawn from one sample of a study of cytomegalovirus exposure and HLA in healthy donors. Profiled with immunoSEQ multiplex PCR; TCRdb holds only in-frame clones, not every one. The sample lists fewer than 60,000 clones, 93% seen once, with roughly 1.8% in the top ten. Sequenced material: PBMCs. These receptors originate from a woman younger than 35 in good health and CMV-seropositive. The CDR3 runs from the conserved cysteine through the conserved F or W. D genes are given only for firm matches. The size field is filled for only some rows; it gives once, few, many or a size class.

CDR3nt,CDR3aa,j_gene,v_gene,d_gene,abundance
TGTGCCACCAGCTCCCGAGGAGGGGATACAGATACGCAGTATTTT,CATSSRGGDTDTQYF,TRBJ2-3,TRBV15,NA,NA
TGTGCCAGCAGCCTACAGGGGTACGAGCAGTACTTC,CASSLQGYEQYF,TRBJ2-7,TRBV7-9,TRBD1,NA
TGTGCCAGCAGCTTAAAGCTGAAGCGGCCGCTGGACACCGGGGAGCTGTTTTTT,CASSLKLKRPLDTGELFF,TRBJ2-2,TRBV7-3,NA,NA
TGCGCCAGCAGGCGAGAGGGTAGGAACACTGAAGCTTTCTTT,CASRREGRNTEAFF,TRBJ1-1,TRBV23-1,NA,NA
TGTGCCAGCAGCGAGGGGACTAGCGGGGGGGGCTACGAGCAGTACTTC,CASSEGTSGGGYEQYF,TRBJ2-7,TRBV9,TRBD2,once
TGTGCCAGCAGCTATGGACAGTCCGTCTATGTTGAGCAGTTCTTC,CASSYGQSVYVEQFF,TRBJ2-1,TRBV5-5,NA,NA
TGTGCCAGCAGGGGTTCGGACAGGCCCAATGAAAAACTGTTTTTT,CASRGSDRPNEKLFF,TRBJ1-4,TRBV28,TRBD1,NA
TGTGCCATCAGCCCCAGGGAAGGCGTCAATCAGCCCCAGCATTTT,CAISPREGVNQPQHF,TRBJ1-5,TRBV10-3,NA,NA
TGCGCCAGCAGCTTGGAGGGACTAGCGTGGGAGACCCAGTACTTC,CASSLEGLAWETQYF,TRBJ2-5,TRBV5-1,TRBD2,NA
TGTGCCTGTACACAGGGTTTCACAGATACGCAGTATTTT,CACTQGFTDTQYF,TRBJ2-3,TRBV30,NA,NA
TGTGCCAGCAGCTCAGTAGTGGAGGCTGGCGAGCAGTACTTC,CASSSVVEAGEQYF,TRBJ2-7,TRBV7-6,NA,NA
TGTGCCAGCAGTGAAGTTCAGTTGGTGTCTGAAAAACTGTTTTTT,CASSEVQLVSEKLFF,TRBJ1-4,TRBV6-1,NA,NA
TGCGCCAGCAGCTTGGCCGGGCAGGGGTTGGGTACGCAGTATTTT,CASSLAGQGLGTQYF,TRBJ2-3,TRBV5-1,NA,NA
TGTGCCAGCAGCTTCAAAGAGACCCAGTACTTC,CASSFKETQYF,TRBJ2-5,TRBV11-2,NA,NA
TGTGCCAGCAGCCCTAACCACCCTCAGCCCCAGCATTTT,CASSPNHPQPQHF,TRBJ1-5,TRBV28,NA,NA
TGCGCCAGCAGCTCGGACTCGGTCCAGAACACTGAAGCTTTCTTT,CASSSDSVQNTEAFF,TRBJ1-1,TRBV5-1,NA,NA
TGTGCCACCAGCAGCCAGACTGATTTTACCGGGGAGCTGTTTTTT,CATSSQTDFTGELFF,TRBJ2-2,TRBV15,NA,NA
TGTGCCAGCAGCGGGACCTACAATGAGCAGTTCTTC,CASSGTYNEQFF,TRBJ2-1,TRBV6-5,NA,NA
TGTGCCAGCAGTCCTAACTATAGCAATCAGCCCCAGCATTTT,CASSPNYSNQPQHF,TRBJ1-5,TRBV28,NA,NA
TGTGCCAGCAGCCCACGGACTAGCACAGCTACGCAGTATTTT,CASSPRTSTATQYF,TRBJ2-3,TRBV7-9,TRBD2,NA
TGTGCCAGTAGTATGGACAGGGCCTCGTTTTATGGCTACACCTTC,CASSMDRASFYGYTF,TRBJ1-2,TRBV19,TRBD1,NA
TGTGCCAGCTGCAGGCAGGACAGCACTAATGAAAAACTGTTTTTT,CASCRQDSTNEKLFF,TRBJ1-4,TRBV19,NA,NA
TGTGCCACCCAAGCCGGGGATCGGAACACTGAAGCTTTCTTT,CATQAGDRNTEAFF,TRBJ1-1,TRBV6-5,NA,NA
TGTGCCAGCAGCTCCGGGACAGGGAGCTCCTACGAGCAGTACTTC,CASSSGTGSSYEQYF,TRBJ2-7,TRBV11-3,TRBD1,NA
TGTGCCAGCAGTGAATATCTCAGGTTGAACACTGAAGCTTTCTTT,CASSEYLRLNTEAFF,TRBJ1-1,TRBV6-1,NA,NA
TGTGCCAGCACCCTTAGCGGGGGCAATGAGCAGTTCTTC,CASTLSGGNEQFF,TRBJ2-1,TRBV7-2,TRBD2,NA
TGCGCCAGCAGCCGGGGACCAACAGGGTCCGTTGAAGGCTACACCTTC,CASSRGPTGSVEGYTF,TRBJ1-2,TRBV4-1,NA,NA
TGCGCCAGCAGCCAAGATTTCGGGGGGAGCTCCTACGAGCAGTACTTC,CASSQDFGGSSYEQYF,TRBJ2-7,TRBV4-3,TRBD2,NA
TGTGCCAGCAGTTCCTGGGCTAATCAGCCCCAGCATTTT,CASSSWANQPQHF,TRBJ1-5,TRBV27,NA,NA
TGTGCCAGCAGTGAAGTAGCAGAGAACACCGGGGAGCTGTTTTTT,CASSEVAENTGELFF,TRBJ2-2,TRBV6-4,NA,few
TGTGCCAGCAGCTTATATCTAGCGGGGGGGCCTGAGCAGTTCTTC,CASSLYLAGGPEQFF,TRBJ2-1,TRBV7-8,TRBD2,NA
TGTGCCAGCCGGCTAGCGGGGGACCCTTTGTATACGCAGTATTTT,CASRLAGDPLYTQYF,TRBJ2-3,TRBV6-1,TRBD2,NA
TGTGCCAGCAGTATTAGGGGACTAGCGGGGGGGCGAGAGACCCAGTACTTC,CASSIRGLAGGRETQYF,TRBJ2-5,TRBV27,TRBD2,once
TGTGCCAGCAGTTCTGGACGGGGCTCTGGAAACACCATATATTTT,CASSSGRGSGNTIYF,TRBJ1-3,TRBV6-5,NA,NA
TGTGCCAGCAGCCGAAGCGTAGTCCAACCGGGGTCACCCCTCCACTTT,CASSRSVVQPGSPLHF,TRBJ1-6,TRBV7-2,NA,NA
TGTGCCAGCAGCGTAGCTTACGGGTTCTCCTATAATTCACCCCTCCACTTT,CASSVAYGFSYNSPLHF,TRBJ1-6,TRBV9,NA,NA
TGTGCCAGTAGTAGACAGGCCTTCGGCTACACCTTC,CASSRQAFGYTF,TRBJ1-2,TRBV19,NA,few
TGTGCCAGCAGTTACGATGCCAGGGATAATTCACCCCTCCACTTT,CASSYDARDNSPLHF,TRBJ1-6,TRBV6-5,NA,NA
TGTGCCAGCAGCGTCCACGGACAGTCTACCGGCTACACCTTC,CASSVHGQSTGYTF,TRBJ1-2,TRBV7-9,NA,few
TGCGCCAGCAGCACTCCGGGACAGCCCTATGGCTACACCTTC,CASSTPGQPYGYTF,TRBJ1-2,TRBV5-1,TRBD1,once
TGTGCCAGCATTGTCCAACAGGGTGGCGGCTACACCTTC,CASIVQQGGGYTF,TRBJ1-2,TRBV28,NA,NA
TGTGCCAGCAGCTTCATCTCCTACAATGAGCAGTTCTTC,CASSFISYNEQFF,TRBJ2-1,TRBV11-2,NA,NA
TGTGCCAGCAGCTCAATAGGGGACAGCTCCTATAATTCACCCCTCCACTTT,CASSSIGDSSYNSPLHF,TRBJ1-6,TRBV13,TRBD1,NA
TGCGCCAGCAGCCCTAAGTCCCCTGCTAGCGGGGGAACGGATACGCAGTATTTT,CASSPKSPASGGTDTQYF,TRBJ2-3,TRBV4-3,TRBD2,NA
TGTGCCAGCAGCCTAACGAGGGGCAGGGGCCTCTCTGGAAACACCATATATTTT,CASSLTRGRGLSGNTIYF,TRBJ1-3,TRBV7-9,NA,NA
TGTGCCAGCAGCTTCCGGGACAGCTCCTACAATGAGCAGTTCTTC,CASSFRDSSYNEQFF,TRBJ2-1,TRBV6-5,TRBD1,NA
TGTGCCAGCAGTGACTTAAGACAGGGCTATGGCTACACCTTC,CASSDLRQGYGYTF,TRBJ1-2,TRBV2,TRBD1,NA
TGTGCCAGCAGCTACCGGGACAACAATGAGCAGTTCTTC,CASSYRDNNEQFF,TRBJ2-1,TRBV7-3,NA,once
TGTGCCAGCAGCCTCAGCACAGGGCCTGGAAGCACTGAAGCTTTCTTT,CASSLSTGPGSTEAFF,TRBJ1-1,TRBV5-6,NA,NA
TGTGCCAGTAGTATTCCCCGGGACAGGTACACCGGGGAGCTGTTTTTT,CASSIPRDRYTGELFF,TRBJ2-2,TRBV19,TRBD1,NA
TGTGCCAGCAGTCGGGACAGCTTCTATGGCTACACCTTC,CASSRDSFYGYTF,TRBJ1-2,TRBV28,TRBD1,once
TGTGCCAGCAGCCCGGGACAGGGGGTTGATACGCAGTATTTT,CASSPGQGVDTQYF,TRBJ2-3,TRBV7-3,TRBD1,NA
TGCGCCAGCAGCCAAGACGGGGGGGGAGACCAGCCCCAGCATTTT,CASSQDGGGDQPQHF,TRBJ1-5,TRBV4-3,NA,NA
TGTGCCAGCGGCCGGGAAAAAGAAGTTGTTCAGCCCCAGCATTTT,CASGREKEVVQPQHF,TRBJ1-5,TRBV7-7,NA,NA
TGCGCCAGCAGCTTGTTCTTTGGGGGGGCCTCGTACAATGAGCAGTTCTTC,CASSLFFGGASYNEQFF,TRBJ2-1,TRBV5-1,NA,NA
TGTGCCACGAGGGGGGGGTACAATGAGCAGTTCTTC,CATRGGYNEQFF,TRBJ2-1,TRBV19,NA,NA
TGTGCCACCGGACTAGCGGACCGGGATACGCAGTATTTT,CATGLADRDTQYF,TRBJ2-3,TRBV19,TRBD2,NA
TGTGCCAGCAGCCTCAACGGGGGGACAGGGGGCCACGAGCAGTACTTC,CASSLNGGTGGHEQYF,TRBJ2-7,TRBV14,TRBD1,NA
TGTGCCAGCAGCCCCCTCTACGAGCAGTACTTC,CASSPLYEQYF,TRBJ2-7,TRBV7-9,NA,once